Detailed here is one T cell receptor beta chain. The antigen remains unidentified. The record originates from a study of cytomegalovirus exposure and HLA in healthy donors. Study-level results: Under in vitro conditions, a few CMV-associated chains were confirmed as specific for CMV antigens.

The PCR had 60 Vbeta and 13 Jbeta primers. TCRdb's table, derived via immunoSEQ multiplex PCR, lists solely in-frame clones and lacks some. The table records roughly 180,000 clones, roughly a tenth of them present only once. Germline V gives CDR1 SEHNR, CDR2 FQNEAQ (reference sequence). The CDR3 has 13 amino acids. J was trimmed by 5 bases and V by 5 bases; bases with no gene match: 5. The sequencing input was PBMCs. This sequence originates from a young woman in good health and CMV-seropositive. The rearrangement uses TRBV7-9 and TRBJ1-2, with 7 nucleotides matching TRBD1. The CDR3 spells CASSPTGDYGYTF. CDR3 nucleotides: TGTGCCAGCAGCCCTACAGGGGATTATGGCTACACCTTC.